This entry concerns a single TCR beta chain. A template switching step added UMIs, each with a 6-nucleotide sample barcode. TCRdb reanalyzed the 5' RACE reads, giving one entry per CDR3 protein sequence and no DNA. In total, the table holds approximately 400,000 distinct CDR3 sequences. The sample comes from a study of monozygotic twins with inflammatory bowel disease. The template was total RNA from whole blood, with no T cell sorting. The CDR3 length is 15 residues. Per the germline V gene, CDR1 is SGDLS and CDR2 is YYNGEE. The TCR was taken from a human donor with ulcerative colitis or Crohn's disease, or a healthy co-twin of an affected twin (not recorded which). This rearrangement joins TRBV9 to TRBJ1-2. Sequenced: blood. The CDR3 here is CASSVDGRRIYGYTF.